Reported below is one T cell receptor beta chain. Its cognate antigen is unknown. The sample is drawn from a study of OX40 agonist ivuxolimab in advanced cancers. The study, taken as a whole, reports: Partial responders dosed at 0.1-3.0 mg/kg displayed clonal expansion ranking among the lowest.

Sequencing was performed with immunoSEQ multiplex PCR; in TCRdb, only in-frame clones are kept and a portion is missing. Of 62,000 or so clones in the sample, around 85% are singletons; the top ten hold approximately 4%. Germline lookup yields CDR1 SGHNT and CDR2 YYREEE (reference sequence). The CDR3 runs to 15 residues. After removal of 0 bases from V and 4 bases from J, the junction contained 3 bases not matched to a gene. This rearrangement joins TRBV5-4 to TRBJ2-1; TRBD2 aligns across 8 bases. The sample consisted of CD4+ or CD8+ T cells sorted from blood, taken in a trial of the OX40 agonist ivuxolimab. This clonotype was obtained from an adult with an advanced solid tumor such as melanoma, head and neck, liver or kidney cancer. This CDR3 reads CASSLVGGGYNEQFF. The CDR3 DNA reads TGTGCCAGCAGCTTGGTGGGCGGGGGGTACAATGAGCAGTTCTTC.